These 20 T cell receptor beta chains came from one sample sequenced in a study of cytomegalovirus exposure and HLA in healthy donors. The PCR had 60 Vbeta and 13 Jbeta primers. Sequencing used immunoSEQ multiplex PCR; TCRdb keeps in-frame clones, though not all of them. The sample has 100,000 to 150,000 clones; over 60% are singletons. The specimen was PBMCs. The receptors originated from a female donor in good health and CMV-seronegative.

This clone was seen more than once but under ten times. The V gene is TRBV28, the J gene TRBJ2-7; 9 bases match TRBD2. The germline V gene encodes CDR1 MDHEN and CDR2 SYDVKM. CDR3 length: 18 residues. V lost 1 base to trimming and J lost 5 bases; unmatched junction nucleotides: 15. The CDR3 reads CASSLFQWPSGKGDEQYF. DNA of the CDR3: TGTGCCAGCAGTTTATTTCAATGGCCTAGCGGGAAAGGGGACGAGCAGTACTTC.

The chain couples TRBV7-9 to TRBJ1-5; a weak D match, TRBD1 (5 bases). This CDR3 spans 19 amino acids. Germline CDR1 is SEHNR and CDR2 is FQNEAQ (reference sequence). The V end was cut by 5 bases, the J end by 1 base, with 24 bases between. CDR3 DNA: TGTGCCAGCAGCCCCCGGGGGAGGGCGGTGATATGGAGCAATCAGCCCCAGCATTTT. Its translation is CASSPRGRAVIWSNQPQHF.

Of note for this clone: A junction boundary mismatches the germline segment, possibly from a read error. The chain recombines TRBV11-2 with TRBJ2-1, with 11 bases identical to TRBD2. Per germline, CDR1 SGHAT and CDR2 FQNNGV. The CDR3 covers 15 residues. The CDR3 DNA sequence: TGTGCCAGCAGCTTAACTAGCGGGGGCTACAATGAGCAGCTCTTC. Amino acids: CASSLTSGGYNEQLF.

This sequence joins TRBV9 and TRBJ2-7; a possible D gene is TRBD2 (6 bases). The CDR3 runs to 14 residues. The germline CDR1 and CDR2 sequences are SGDLS and YYNGEE. The V and J ends lost 0 bases and 6 bases respectively, with 13 bases between them. The CDR3 nucleotides read TGTGCCAGCAGCGTAGAGGGCGCGGGACCCGAGCAGTACTTC. This gives the protein CASSVEGAGPEQYF.

The V gene is TRBV13, the J gene TRBJ2-1; 8 bases line up with TRBD2. This CDR3 has 19 residues. The J segment lost 2 bases and the V segment lost 0 bases, leaving 12 bases of the junction unmatched. Looked up from germline, CDR1 is PRHDT and CDR2 is FYEKMQ (reference sequence). The CDR3 region has the DNA TGTGCCAGCAGCTTAGGACAGTCCTTAAGCGGGGGCACCTACAATGAGCAGTTCTTC. Residues: CASSLGQSLSGGTYNEQFF.

The genes are TRBV5-1 and TRBJ2-2; 9 bases line up with TRBD1. The V segment lost 4 bases and the J segment 7 bases; nucleotides outside the gene matches: 5. From germline, CDR1 is SGHRS and CDR2 YFSETQ. The CDR3 has 14 amino acids. The CDR3 DNA reads TGCGCCAGCAGCGCGGGACAGGGAGTCGGGGAGCTGTTTTTT. Its protein product is CASSAGQGVGELFF.

The V call is TRBV7-3, the J call TRBJ2-1; TRBD2 is a possible D gene (7 bases). V was trimmed by 0 bases and J by 7 bases, leaving 13 bases between them. CDR3 length: 15 amino acids. Germline V gene sequence: CDR1 SGHTA, CDR2 FQGTGA. The CDR3 DNA follows: TGTGCCAGCAGCTTAACGGGGGGGCGGATTAATGAGCAGTTCTTC. Translating it yields CASSLTGGRINEQFF.

In its sample, this clone was seen a few times. This rearrangement joins TRBV10-2 to TRBJ2-3; TRBD2 aligns across 8 bases. The J segment lost 6 bases and the V segment lost 7 bases, leaving 6 bases of the junction unmatched. In germline, CDR1 is WSHSY, CDR2 SAAADI. The CDR3 runs 13 residues. The chain's CDR3 is CASTGREADTQYF. CDR3 nucleotides: TGCGCCAGCACCGGGAGGGAGGCGGATACGCAGTATTTT.

In DNA, the CDR3 is TGTGCCAGCAGCTCATCAGGGTGGGCAGATACGCAGTATTTT. Translation gives CASSSSGWADTQYF. The chain is built from TRBV7-6 and TRBJ2-3; possibly TRBD1 for D (5 bases). Trimming took off 4 bases at V and 4 bases at J, with 12 bases between the two ends. The germline V gene has CDR1 SGHVS and CDR2 FNYEAQ. The length of the CDR3 is 14 residues.

With respect to this clone: The junction and the germline gene differ at one end; a read error may be behind it. The chain recombines TRBV7-9 with TRBJ2-1; 8 bases are shared with TRBD2. CDR1 is SEHNR and CDR2 is FQNEAQ in the germline V gene (reference sequence). The CDR3 contains 18 residues. The CDR3 region has the DNA TGTTCCAGCAGCTTATACGGGACTAGGGATAGCTCCTACAATGAGCAGTTCTTC. It yields the protein CSSSLYGTRDSSYNEQFF.

The chain recombines TRBV6-5 with TRBJ1-5, with a tentative D call TRBD1 (5 bases). Trimming took 0 bases from V and 6 from J, leaving 12 bases between them. The CDR3 covers 15 residues. CDR1 MNHEY and CDR2 SVGAGI come from the germline V gene. CDR3 in DNA: TGTGCCAGCAGTTACTCTGTAGGGGATGGTCAGCCCCAGCATTTT. Amino acids: CASSYSVGDGQPQHF.

The rearrangement joins TRBV10-2 to TRBJ2-7, with TRBD1 matching over 11 bases. Germline V gives CDR1 WSHSY, CDR2 SAAADI. After removal of 5 bases from V and 0 bases from J, the junction contained 3 bases not matched to a gene. The CDR3 totals 15 residues. CDR3 residues: CASSHGTGGSYEQYF. CDR3 DNA sequence: TGCGCCAGCAGTCACGGGACAGGGGGCTCCTACGAGCAGTACTTC.

This clone was observed once. V gene TRBV5-1 combines with J gene TRBJ2-7; no clear D gene. Germline lookup yields CDR1 SGHRS and CDR2 YFSETQ. Trimming pared 4 bases from V and 6 bases from J, leaving 11 bases between. This CDR3 is built from 12 residues. The CDR3 loop reads CASSPPEPEQYF. The CDR3 nucleotides read TGCGCCAGCAGCCCTCCAGAACCCGAGCAGTACTTC.

The chain couples TRBV7-9 to TRBJ2-7; D might be TRBD1 (5 bases). The V gene's germline CDR1 is SEHNR and CDR2 FQNEAQ (reference sequence). This CDR3 contains 14 residues. Between the trimmed V and J ends, which lost 0 bases and 2 bases, there was a span of 8 bases. CDR3 sequence: CASSLAGAPYEQYF. CDR3 in DNA: TGTGCCAGCAGCTTAGCAGGGGCCCCCTACGAGCAGTACTTC.

The chain combines TRBV19 with TRBJ1-5; 9 nucleotides agree with TRBD1. Looked up from germline, CDR1 is LNHDA and CDR2 is SQIVND (reference sequence). This CDR3 has 16 residues. With V trimmed by 7 bases and J by 3 bases, 10 bases remained unmatched. The CDR3 nucleotides read TGTGCCAGTACACGACAGGGGGTTTGGGACAATCAGCCCCAGCATTTT. It specifies CASTRQGVWDNQPQHF.

This chain connects TRBV5-1 to TRBJ1-1; TRBD1 might be the D (5 bases). V was trimmed by 2 bases and J by 5 bases, leaving 16 bases between them. Germline V gene sequence: CDR1 SGHRS, CDR2 YFSETQ. The CDR3 is made up of 15 amino acids. The CDR3 DNA sequence: TGCGCCAGCAGCTTTACCCCAGGGATGGCGACTGAAGCTTTCTTT. This sequence encodes CASSFTPGMATEAFF.

The chain recombines TRBV10-3 with TRBJ1-4; the match to TRBD1 covers 7 bases. The germline gives CDR1 ENHRY, CDR2 SYGVKD. The length of the CDR3 is 13 residues. V was pared by 6 bases and J by 6 bases, with 4 bases of the junction left unmatched. The CDR3 nucleotides read TGTGCCATCAGGGGGGACAGCGATGAAAAACTGTTTTTT. This sequence encodes CAIRGDSDEKLFF.

This chain links TRBV2 with TRBJ2-2; TRBD2 might be the D (5 bases). Trimming stripped 5 bases from V and 0 bases from J, with 25 bases between. Per germline, CDR1 SNHLY and CDR2 FYNNEI. The CDR3 contains 20 residues. CDR3 sequence reads: CASSSLVEDFIKTNTGELFF. In nucleotides, the CDR3 is TGTGCCAGCAGTTCCTTAGTGGAGGACTTTATAAAAACGAACACCGGGGAGCTGTTTTTT.

The CDR3 DNA sequence: TGTGCCAGCAGCCCGGGGACAGGGGTCGAGCAGTACTTC. Its translation: CASSPGTGVEQYF. This rearrangement joins TRBV11-2 to TRBJ2-7; 10 bases are a match to TRBD1. Per germline, CDR1 SGHAT and CDR2 FQNNGV. This CDR3 has 13 residues. With 5 bases clipped from V and 6 bases from J, the junction kept 4 bases outside the gene matches.

The genes are TRBV7-8 and TRBJ2-1; D perhaps matches TRBD1 (6 bases). This CDR3 contains 13 residues. Germline CDR1 reads SGHVS; CDR2 reads FQNEAQ. V shed 5 bases and J shed 9 bases, with 14 bases lying between them. The DNA of the CDR3 is TGTGCCAGCAGCCTACAGGGTTGGACTGAGCAGTTCTTC. Its translation is CASSLQGWTEQFF.